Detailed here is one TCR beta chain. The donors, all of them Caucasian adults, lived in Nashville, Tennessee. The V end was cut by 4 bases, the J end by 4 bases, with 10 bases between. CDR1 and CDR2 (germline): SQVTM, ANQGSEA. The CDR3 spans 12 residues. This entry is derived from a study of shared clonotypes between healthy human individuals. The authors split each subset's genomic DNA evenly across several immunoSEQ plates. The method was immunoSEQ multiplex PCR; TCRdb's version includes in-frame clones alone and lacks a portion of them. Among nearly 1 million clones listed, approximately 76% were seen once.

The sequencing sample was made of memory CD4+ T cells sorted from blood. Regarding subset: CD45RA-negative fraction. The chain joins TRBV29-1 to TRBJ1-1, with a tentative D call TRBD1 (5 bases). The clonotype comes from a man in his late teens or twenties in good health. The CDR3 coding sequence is TGCAGCGTTGGATCCGGGACCACTGAAGCTTTCTTT. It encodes CSVGSGTTEAFF.